This T cell receptor (beta chain) was found in a study of blood T cell repertoires in COVID-19. This CDR3 is built from 13 residues. Trimming removed 3 bases at V and 7 bases at J, with 10 bases between. Cohorts were assigned according to the clinical history that participants reported. Produced via immunoSEQ multiplex PCR; TCRdb's table is partial and in-frame only. The table shows 450,000 to 500,000 clones, with roughly nine tenths occurring only once. The sequenced sample was PBMCs or T cells enriched from blood (not recorded which). The sequence derives from a woman younger than 30 who had recovered from COVID-19. The chain recombines TRBV12-3 or TRBV12-4 with TRBJ1-3; no firm D call. Here the CDR3 reads CASSFRGPNTIYF. CDR3 bases: TGTGCCAGCAGTTTCCGTGGGCCTAACACCATATATTTT.